These 23 T cell receptor beta chains share one sample of origin, sequenced in a study of identical twins. TCRdb processed the 5' RACE reads anew with MiXCR; each CDR3 protein has one entry. There are 150,000 or so distinct CDR3 sequences in the sample; under 4.5% occur only once, and approximately 7.7% lies in the top ten. The specimen was memory T cells sorted from blood. These receptors were obtained from a man younger than 35 in good health.

This clonotype appeared a few times. The V gene is TRBV6-1, the J gene TRBJ2-2, with D possibly TRBD2 on 5 matching bases. Germline-derived CDR1 and CDR2 are MNHNS and SASEGT. Trimming left V 9 bases short and J 7 bases short, with 15 bases between. The CDR3 length is 13 residues. This CDR3 reads CASQGPSGGELFF. The CDR3 bases are TGTGCCAGTCAAGGACCGAGCGGCGGGGAGCTGTTTTTT.

This chain connects TRBV7-6 to TRBJ1-2; tentatively, D is TRBD1 (6 bases). Trimming shortened V by 0 bases and J by 6 bases, and 11 bases separated the two germline ends. Germline V CDR1 and CDR2: SGHVS, FNYEAQ. This CDR3 is 14 amino acids long. The CDR3 DNA reads TGTGCCAGCAGCTTAGCGCCTGGGGGCGATGGCTACACCTTC. Residues: CASSLAPGGDGYTF.

This clonotype was detected many times. CDR3 coding DNA: TGTGCCAGCAGCAAAGAAACCCTCGGGACCCAGTACTTC. It translates to CASSKETLGTQYF. The rearrangement uses TRBV11-2 and TRBJ2-5; D remains unclear. Trimming shortened V by 5 bases and J by 7 bases, and 14 bases separated the two germline ends. CDR3 length equals 13 residues. From germline, CDR1 is SGHAT and CDR2 FQNNGV.

Many counts were recorded for this clonotype. The chain links TRBV15 to TRBJ2-3; 8 nucleotides match TRBD2. V trimming: 8 bases; J trimming: 0 bases; junction bases outside the gene matches: 7. Germline V gene sequence: CDR1 LNHNV, CDR2 YYDKDF (reference sequence). The CDR3 spans 15 residues. In DNA, the CDR3 is TGTGCCACCTCAACCGGGGGGGGTAGCACAGATACGCAGTATTTT. Translated: CATSTGGGSTDTQYF.

This clonotype was seen once. It may be a read error: a sequence one base away is much more abundant. This chain joins TRBV6-1 and TRBJ2-7; 11 nucleotides agree with TRBD1. From germline, CDR1 is MNHNS and CDR2 SASEGT. Trimming cost V 4 bases and J 3 bases; bases outside gene matches: 5. This CDR3 has 15 amino acids. The CDR3 spells CASSARDRGNYEQYF. The DNA for the CDR3 is TGTGCCAGCAGTGCAAGGGACAGGGGGAACTACGAGCAGTACTTC.

This clonotype was recorded many times. The chain employs TRBV29-1 and TRBJ2-1; 13 bases match TRBD2. The CDR3 covers 14 residues. Germline V gives CDR1 SQVTM, CDR2 ANQGSEA. Losses at the gene ends were 7 bases for V and 5 bases for J; bases not matched to a gene: 5. CDR3 DNA sequence: TGCAGCGCTCGACTAGCGGGGGGAGACAATGAGCAGTTCTTC. Translating it yields CSARLAGGDNEQFF.

This clonotype was observed at least ten times. The rearrangement joins TRBV5-1 to TRBJ2-1; 9 positions match TRBD2. Germline-derived CDR1 and CDR2 are SGHRS and YFSETQ. J was trimmed by 4 bases and V by 3 bases; bases with no gene match: 8. This CDR3 spans 16 amino acids. DNA of the CDR3: TGCGCCAGCAGCTCCTTGACTAGCGGAAATTACAATGAGCAGTTCTTC. Translation: CASSSLTSGNYNEQFF.

This clonotype has at least ten counts. The genes are TRBV9 and TRBJ2-5, with 7 nucleotides matching TRBD2. The J segment lost 7 bases and the V segment lost 4 bases, leaving 10 bases of the junction unmatched. Germline V gene lookup returns CDR1 SGDLS and CDR2 YYNGEE. This CDR3 is 14 amino acids long. The CDR3: CASSPGLPGGTQYF. CDR3 in DNA: TGTGCCAGCAGCCCAGGACTACCGGGGGGGACCCAGTACTTC.

The sample holds many counts of this clonotype. J is TRBJ2-6 and V is TRBV19; 7 positions agree with TRBD1. Losses at the gene ends were 5 bases for V and 3 bases for J; bases not matched to a gene: 10. Germline V gives CDR1 LNHDA, CDR2 SQIVND (reference sequence). This CDR3 comprises 17 residues. For the CDR3, the DNA is TGTGCCAGTAGTGCCCGCCCCAGGGGGAGTGGGGCCAACGTCCTGACTTTC. This encodes CASSARPRGSGANVLTF.

This clonotype was counted at least ten times. The rearrangement joins TRBV20-1 to TRBJ2-3, with 7 bases fitting TRBD2. Germline CDR1 DFQATT, CDR2 SNEGSKA (reference sequence). Trimming removed 2 bases from V and 2 bases from J; junction bases left unmatched: 10. CDR3 size: 16 residues. CDR3 region: CSARSRLSGNTDTQYF. CDR3 nucleotides: TGCAGTGCTAGATCCCGGTTGAGCGGGAACACAGATACGCAGTATTTT.

The sample holds many counts of this clonotype. This sequence joins TRBV3-1 and TRBJ1-2, with D unresolved. This CDR3 region has 15 residues. Germline V gene sequence: CDR1 LGHDT, CDR2 YNNKEL (reference sequence). Deletions cut 2 bases from V and 6 bases from J, with 16 bases between. This CDR3 is CASSQTTRVFDGYTF. CDR3 DNA sequence: TGTGCCAGCAGCCAAACAACCCGGGTCTTCGATGGCTACACCTTC.

This clonotype was found many times. This rearrangement joins TRBV4-3 to TRBJ2-2; D not resolved. CDR3 length: 17 residues. CDR1 and CDR2 (germline): LGHNA, YSLEER. Trimming shortened V by 0 bases and J by 2 bases, and 13 bases separated the two germline ends. The CDR3 protein is CASSQDYRLTNTGELFF. The CDR3 DNA sequence: TGCGCCAGCAGCCAAGATTATAGGCTGACAAACACCGGGGAGCTGTTTTTT.

This clonotype has a handful of counts. V is TRBV30 and J is TRBJ1-4; possibly TRBD1 for D (5 bases). CDR3 size: 15 residues. The germline CDR1 and CDR2 sequences are GTSNPN and SVGIG (reference sequence). Trimming removed 1 base at V and 4 bases at J, with 13 bases between. The CDR3: CAWSADRGLNEKLFF. CDR3 nucleotide sequence: TGTGCCTGGAGTGCTGACCGGGGCCTTAATGAAAAACTGTTTTTT.

This clonotype has a count of ten or more. The chain couples TRBV12-3 or TRBV12-4 to TRBJ1-5, with TRBD1 as a possible D gene (5 bases). Trimming cost V 5 bases and J 0 bases, with 23 bases left between them. The CDR3 is made up of 19 amino acids. The CDR3 DNA is TGTGCCAGCAGTGGGACGGCCCTCAATCGGCCAGATAGCAATCAGCCCCAGCATTTT. It codes for CASSGTALNRPDSNQPQHF.

This clonotype appeared many times. The chain uses TRBV6-1 and TRBJ2-2; TRBD1 agrees at 9 bases. Germline-derived CDR1 and CDR2 are MNHNS and SASEGT. The CDR3 extends over 18 amino acids. V was pared by 5 bases and J by 4 bases, with 14 bases of the junction left unmatched. The chain's CDR3 is CASSPMGQGRGGTGELFF. DNA of the CDR3: TGTGCCAGCAGTCCAATGGGACAGGGAAGGGGTGGCACCGGGGAGCTGTTTTTT.

Many counts were recorded for this clonotype. V and J are TRBV5-5 and TRBJ2-7; D uncertain. This CDR3 spans 14 amino acids. The germline CDR1 and CDR2 sequences are SGHKS and YYEKEE (reference sequence). The germline V and J ends were trimmed by 2 bases and 4 bases, with 13 bases remaining between them. In DNA, the CDR3 is TGTGCCAGCAGCTTCAAGAGGCACAGTTACGAGCAGTACTTC. Protein product: CASSFKRHSYEQYF.

This clonotype was detected many times. The CDR3: CASSLAQASGYTF. DNA for the CDR3: TGTGCCAGCAGCTTAGCGCAGGCGTCTGGCTACACCTTC. This chain connects TRBV7-9 to TRBJ1-2; D ambiguous. This CDR3 spans 13 amino acids. V was trimmed by 0 bases and J by 7 bases, leaving 9 bases between them. CDR1 SEHNR and CDR2 FQNEAQ come from the germline V gene (reference sequence).

This clonotype occurred many times. This chain uses TRBV12-3 or TRBV12-4 with TRBJ1-4, with D tentatively TRBD1 (5 bases). The CDR3 has 14 residues. V shed 5 bases and J shed 7 bases, with 14 bases lying between them. In nucleotides, the CDR3 is TGTGCCAGCAGTCAGCAGGGCAGGGTTGAAAAACTGTTTTTT. It is translated as CASSQQGRVEKLFF.

There are many counts of this clonotype. V gene TRBV7-2 combines with J gene TRBJ1-5; a possible D gene is TRBD1 (5 bases). Germline V gene sequence: CDR1 SGHTA, CDR2 FQGNSA. V lost 2 bases and J 4 bases, leaving 6 bases between the germline ends. The length of the CDR3 is 13 residues. The CDR3 protein is CASSLRGNQPQHF. The CDR3 coding sequence is TGTGCCAGCAGCTTAAGGGGAAATCAGCCCCAGCATTTT.

The table lists this clonotype with a few counts. This chain connects TRBV7-2 to TRBJ2-3; possible D gene TRBD2, 5 bases. The CDR3 covers 14 residues. V lost 8 bases and J 4 bases, leaving 16 bases between the germline ends. The germline CDR1 and CDR2 sequences are SGHTA and FQGNSA. In DNA, the CDR3 is TGTGCCAGCGCTAGAGGGAGAGGCGCAGATACGCAGTATTTT. Translated: CASARGRGADTQYF.

This clonotype was recorded at least ten times. The chain combines TRBV6-1 with TRBJ2-7; 7 bases match TRBD1. This CDR3 is built from 14 residues. V gave up 7 bases and J gave up 0 bases; unmatched junction bases: 6. CDR1 and CDR2 from the germline V gene are MNHNS and SASEGT. CDR3 amino acids: CASKGAGASYEQYV. The CDR3 region has the DNA TGTGCCAGCAAGGGGGCAGGGGCCTCCTACGAGCAGTACGTC.

This clonotype was observed many times. The genes are TRBV10-3 and TRBJ2-7; TRBD1 agrees at 10 bases. V was pared by 3 bases and J by 9 bases, with 5 bases of the junction left unmatched. The CDR3 is 13 amino acids. Germline lookup yields CDR1 ENHRY and CDR2 SYGVKD. The CDR3 nucleotides read TGTGCCATCAGTGACCCCGGACAGGGGGGGCAGTACGTC. Amino acids: CAISDPGQGGQYV.

This clonotype was seen repeatedly, ten times or more. The chain employs TRBV15 and TRBJ2-3; TRBD2 is a possible D gene (6 bases). This CDR3 comprises 21 residues. Trimming took off 1 base at V and 1 base at J, with 27 bases between the two ends. Per the germline V gene, CDR1 is LNHNV and CDR2 is YYDKDF (reference sequence). CDR3 region: CATSRALRSTGTQMRTDTQYF. CDR3 nucleotide sequence: TGTGCCACCAGCAGAGCACTGCGATCCACCGGGACTCAAATGCGCACAGATACGCAGTATTTT.